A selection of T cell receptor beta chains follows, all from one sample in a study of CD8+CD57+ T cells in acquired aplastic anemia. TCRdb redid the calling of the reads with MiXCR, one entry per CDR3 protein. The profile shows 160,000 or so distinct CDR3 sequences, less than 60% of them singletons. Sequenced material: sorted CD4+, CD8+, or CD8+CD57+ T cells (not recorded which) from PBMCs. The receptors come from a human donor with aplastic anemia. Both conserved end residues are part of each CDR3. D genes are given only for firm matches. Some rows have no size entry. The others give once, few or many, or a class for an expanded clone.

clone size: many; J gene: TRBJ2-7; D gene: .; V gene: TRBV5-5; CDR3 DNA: TGTGCCAGCATCCCCCTCGGTAGCTCCTACGAGCAGTACTTC; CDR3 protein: CASIPLGSSYEQYF
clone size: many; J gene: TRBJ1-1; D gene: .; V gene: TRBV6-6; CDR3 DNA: TGTGCCAGCAGCACCAGGGAAACCACTGAAGCTTTCTTT; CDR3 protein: CASSTRETTEAFF
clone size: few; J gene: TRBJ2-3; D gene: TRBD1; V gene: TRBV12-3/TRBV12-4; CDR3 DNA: TGTGCCAGCAGTTTGCGGACAGGGGGCAGGTCAGATACGCAGTATTTT; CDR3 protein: CASSLRTGGRSDTQYF
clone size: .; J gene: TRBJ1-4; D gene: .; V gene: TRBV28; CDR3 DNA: TGTGCCAGCAGTATTACGGCAGGGGTTAATGAAAAACTGTTTTTT; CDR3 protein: CASSITAGVNEKLFF
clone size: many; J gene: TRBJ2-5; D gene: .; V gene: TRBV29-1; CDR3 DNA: TGCAGCGTTTCGCCCGGGCAGGGAAACCAAGAGACCCAGTACTTC; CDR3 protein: CSVSPGQGNQETQYF
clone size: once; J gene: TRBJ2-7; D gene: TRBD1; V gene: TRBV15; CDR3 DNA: TGTGCCACCAGCAGTGGGACAGGGGGCGACGAGCAGTACTTC; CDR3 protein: CATSSGTGGDEQYF
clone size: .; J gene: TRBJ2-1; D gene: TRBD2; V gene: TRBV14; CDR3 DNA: TGTGCCAGCAGCCACTTTAGGACTAGCGGACCTAATGAGCAGTTCTTC; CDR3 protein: CASSHFRTSGPNEQFF
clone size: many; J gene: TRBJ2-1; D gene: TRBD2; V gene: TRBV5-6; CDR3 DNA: TGTGCCAGCAGAAGACCTGGACTAGCGGGGGGTAATGAGCAGTTCTTC; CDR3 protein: CASRRPGLAGGNEQFF
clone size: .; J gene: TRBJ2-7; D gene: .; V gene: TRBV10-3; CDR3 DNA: TGTGCCATCAGTGAATTAACCTCCTACGAGCAGTACTTC; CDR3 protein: CAISELTSYEQYF
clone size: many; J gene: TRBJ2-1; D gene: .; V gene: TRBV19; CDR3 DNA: TGTGCCAGTAGTTTACAGGCGAGCTCCTACAATGAGCAGTTCTTC; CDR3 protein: CASSLQASSYNEQFF
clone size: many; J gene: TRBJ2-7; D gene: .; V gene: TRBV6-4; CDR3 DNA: TGTGCCAGCAGTGCTCTGAGCGGCTACGAGCAGTACTTC; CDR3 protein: CASSALSGYEQYF
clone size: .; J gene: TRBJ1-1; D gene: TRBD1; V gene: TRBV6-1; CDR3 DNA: TGTGCCAGCAGCCCAGGGGGGGGAGGCACTGAAGCTTTCTTT; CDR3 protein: CASSPGGGGTEAFF
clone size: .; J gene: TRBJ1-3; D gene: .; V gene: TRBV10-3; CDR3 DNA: TGTGCCATCAATACGTCTCCCAACCCAGTCCTGGCTGGAAACACCATATATTTT; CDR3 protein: CAINTSPNPVLAGNTIYF
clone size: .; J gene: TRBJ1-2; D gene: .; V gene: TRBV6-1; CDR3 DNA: TGTGCCAGCAGCCATGGGGGGGGGGCCGCCTATGGCTACACCTTC; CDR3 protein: CASSHGGGAAYGYTF
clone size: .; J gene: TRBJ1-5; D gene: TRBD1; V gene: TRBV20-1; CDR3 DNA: TGCAGTGCTAGTCTCGGACAGGGTGTTAGCCAGCCCCAGCATTTT; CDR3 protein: CSASLGQGVSQPQHF
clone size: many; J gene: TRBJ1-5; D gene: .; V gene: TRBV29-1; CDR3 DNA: TGCAGCGTTGGGGGTTTGAATCAGCCCCAGCATTTT; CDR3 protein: CSVGGLNQPQHF
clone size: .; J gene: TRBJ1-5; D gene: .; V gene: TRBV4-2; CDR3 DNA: TGTGCCAGCAGCCAACCTCAATTCGGAGGCGGAAGGGGCAATCAGCCCCAGCATTTT; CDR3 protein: CASSQPQFGGGRGNQPQHF
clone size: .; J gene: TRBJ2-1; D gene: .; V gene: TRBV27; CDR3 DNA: TGTGCCAGCAGTTACAGCAGCAATGAGCAGTTCTTC; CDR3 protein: CASSYSSNEQFF
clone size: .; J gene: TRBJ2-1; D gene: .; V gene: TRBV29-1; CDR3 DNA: TGCAGCTCTGAGGGGGAACGCGAGCAGTTCTTC; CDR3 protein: CSSEGEREQFF
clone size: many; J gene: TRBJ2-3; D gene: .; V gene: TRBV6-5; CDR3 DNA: TGTGCCAGCAGTTATTCAAGGTCCACAGATACGCAGTATTTT; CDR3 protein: CASSYSRSTDTQYF
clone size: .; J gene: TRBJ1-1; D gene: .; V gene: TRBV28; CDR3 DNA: TGTGCCAGCGCAGCCCCTTACAGGCTGACTGAAGCTTTCTTT; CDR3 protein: CASAAPYRLTEAFF
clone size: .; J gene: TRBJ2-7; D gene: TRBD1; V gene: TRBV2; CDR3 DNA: TGTGCCAGCAGGAGGGGACAGGGGGATGGCGAGCAGTACTTC; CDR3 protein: CASRRGQGDGEQYF
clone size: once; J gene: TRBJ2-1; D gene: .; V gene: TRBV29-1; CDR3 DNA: TGCAGCGTGCGCGGGGGCGCGACAAATGAGCAGTTCTTC; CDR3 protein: CSVRGGATNEQFF
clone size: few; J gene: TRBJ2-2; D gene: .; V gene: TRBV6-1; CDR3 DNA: TGTGCCAGCGGCACAGCGAACACCGGGGAGCTGTTTTTT; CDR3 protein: CASGTANTGELFF
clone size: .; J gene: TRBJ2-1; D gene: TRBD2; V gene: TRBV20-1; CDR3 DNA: TGCAGTGCTAGATCGCGGGAGGTACTTGAGCAGTTCTTC; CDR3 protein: CSARSREVLEQFF
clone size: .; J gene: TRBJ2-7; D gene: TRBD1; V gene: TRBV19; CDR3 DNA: TGTGCCAGTAGTACCGGGACAGGGGACTACGAGCAGTACTTC; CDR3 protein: CASSTGTGDYEQYF
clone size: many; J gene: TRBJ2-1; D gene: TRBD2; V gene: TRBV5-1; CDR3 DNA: TGCGCCAGCAGCTTGCTAGCGGGAGGTTCCTACAATGAGCAGTTCTTC; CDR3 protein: CASSLLAGGSYNEQFF
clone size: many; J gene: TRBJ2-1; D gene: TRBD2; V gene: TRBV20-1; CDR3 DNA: TGCAGTGCTAGATCTTCCCTAGCGGGAGCTAACGATGAGCAGTTCTTC; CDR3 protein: CSARSSLAGANDEQFF
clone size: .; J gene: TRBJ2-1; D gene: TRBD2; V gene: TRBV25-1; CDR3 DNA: TGTGCCAGCAGTGCTATTTTAGCGGGGGAGCAGTTCTTC; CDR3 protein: CASSAILAGEQFF
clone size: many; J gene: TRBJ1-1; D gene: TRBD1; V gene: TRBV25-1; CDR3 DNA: TGTGCCACCCAAGATCGACAGGGGATGAACACTGAAGCTTTCTTT; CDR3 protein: CATQDRQGMNTEAFF
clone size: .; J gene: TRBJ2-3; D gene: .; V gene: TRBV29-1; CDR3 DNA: TGCAGCGACGCGGGCACCCCGGCAGATACGCAGTATTTT; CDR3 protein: CSDAGTPADTQYF
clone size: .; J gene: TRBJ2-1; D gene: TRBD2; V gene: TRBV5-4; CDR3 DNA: TGTGCCAGCAGCTTGGAGCGGGGGCCCCGTACACAGTTCTTC; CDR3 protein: CASSLERGPRTQFF
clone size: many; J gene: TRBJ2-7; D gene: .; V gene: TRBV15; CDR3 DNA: TGTGCCACCAGCAGAGATCTAACCTACGAGCAGTACTTC; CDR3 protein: CATSRDLTYEQYF